This TCR beta chain originates from a study of human versus mouse CDR3 diversity and MHC coevolution. Study observations and caveats: Mice had fewer CDR3 deletions and insertions than humans on average. By iCHAO1, human TCR beta clonotypes numbered about 1.6 million, the most. The lowest clonal inequality scores came from most of the three human donors.

Naive CD4 T cells were sorted as CD45RO-negative, CD62L-positive. V was pared by 3 bases and J by 2 bases, with 7 bases of the junction left unmatched. This CDR3 is 17 amino acids long. Germline loops: CDR1 SGHKS, CDR2 YYEKEE (reference sequence). To note about this clone: Its antigen is not known.

Only in-frame clones appear in the TCRdb table, and some are missing; sequencing was by immunoSEQ multiplex PCR. The table records around 77,000 clones, 80% to 95% of them present only once. Input material: naive CD4+ T cells from blood. Specified subset: CD45RO-negative CD62L-positive naive CD4 T cells. This rearrangement joins TRBV5-5 to TRBJ1-5; 11 bases map to TRBD1. This receptor was identified in a person aged 30 to 70 in good health. The chain's CDR3 is CASSSDRGRLGNQPQHF. The DNA for the CDR3 is TGTGCCAGCAGCTCGGACAGGGGGCGATTAGGCAATCAGCCCCAGCATTTT.